This T cell receptor beta chain was sequenced during a study of preoperative IRX-2 immunotherapy in early breast cancer. V was clipped by 7 bases and J by 3 bases; unmatched bases: 2. Germline CDR1 is MNHEY and CDR2 is SVGAGI. The CDR3 has 12 amino acids. Sequencing used immunoSEQ multiplex PCR; TCRdb keeps in-frame clones, though not all of them. This table has around 57,000 clones, roughly 95% appearing once. Stated treatment: preoperative locoregional IRX-2 cytokine immunotherapy. Patients received preoperative, locoregional IRX-2 cytokine immunotherapy in a phase Ib study. The TCR sequence derives from a human donor with breast cancer. The sample was collected from a patient treated with IRX-2 immunotherapy. The V and J genes are TRBV6-5 and TRBJ1-2, with 7 bases matching TRBD1. Here the CDR3 DNA reads TGTGCCAGCACACAGGGGTACTATGGCTACACCTTC. Protein: CASTQGYYGYTF.